This T cell receptor (beta chain) stems from a study of CD8 T cells in ankylosing spondylitis. Overall study findings and caveats: It appeared that ankylosing spondylitis blood was characterized by a TCR beta motif of about eight highly homologous variants.

This clonotype came up many times. What it binds is unknown. One entry per CDR3 protein, called by TCRdb with MiXCR from the 5' RACE reads. There are 240,000 or so distinct CDR3 sequences in the sample; approximately 11% occur only once, and roughly 6.8% lies in the top ten. V was pared by 2 bases and J by 7 bases, with 5 bases of the junction left unmatched. CDR3 size: 13 residues. Germline CDR1 reads MNHEY; CDR2 reads SMNVEV (reference sequence). The TCR originated in a male donor with ankylosing spondylitis or in good health (not recorded which). The chain carries TRBV27 and TRBJ2-7, with 7 bases identical to TRBD2. Sequenced sample: blood, either unsorted or a sorted T cell fraction (not recorded which). Here the CDR3 DNA reads TGTGCCAGCAGTTTAGGGAGGGCTACGGAGCAGTACTTC. It codes for CASSLGRATEQYF.